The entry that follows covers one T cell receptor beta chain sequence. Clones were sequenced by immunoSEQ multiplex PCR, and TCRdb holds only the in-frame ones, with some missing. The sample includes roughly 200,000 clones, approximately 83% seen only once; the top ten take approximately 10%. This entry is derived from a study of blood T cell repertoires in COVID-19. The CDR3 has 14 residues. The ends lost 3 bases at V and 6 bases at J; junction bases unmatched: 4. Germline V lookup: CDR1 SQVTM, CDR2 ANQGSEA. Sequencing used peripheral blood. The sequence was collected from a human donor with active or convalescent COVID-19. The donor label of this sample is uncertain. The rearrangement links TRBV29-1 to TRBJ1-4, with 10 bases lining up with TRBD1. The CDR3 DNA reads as TGCAGCGTTGAGTGGGGGACAGGGGATGAAAAACTGTTTTTT. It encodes CSVEWGTGDEKLFF.